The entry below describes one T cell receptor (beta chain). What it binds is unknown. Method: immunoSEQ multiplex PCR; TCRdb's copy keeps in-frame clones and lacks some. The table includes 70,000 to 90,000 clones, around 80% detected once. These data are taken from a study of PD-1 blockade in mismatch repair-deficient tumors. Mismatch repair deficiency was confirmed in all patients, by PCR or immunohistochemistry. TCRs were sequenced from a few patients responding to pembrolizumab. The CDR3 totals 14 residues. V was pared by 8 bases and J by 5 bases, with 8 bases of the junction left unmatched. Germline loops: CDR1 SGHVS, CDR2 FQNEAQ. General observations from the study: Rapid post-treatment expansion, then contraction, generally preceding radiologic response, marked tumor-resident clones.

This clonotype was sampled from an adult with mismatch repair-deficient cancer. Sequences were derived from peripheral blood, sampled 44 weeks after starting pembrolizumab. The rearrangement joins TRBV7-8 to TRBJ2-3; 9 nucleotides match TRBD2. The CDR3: CASGPRAGGDTQYF. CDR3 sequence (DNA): TGTGCCAGCGGCCCTCGAGCGGGAGGAGATACGCAGTATTTT.